One and the same sample provided the 30 T cell receptor beta chains below, sequenced in a study of sequential checkpoint blockade in melanoma. Treatment given: randomized to nivolumab then ipilimumab (arm A) or the reverse (arm B). TCRdb's copy holds only in-frame clones and misses some; the assay was immunoSEQ multiplex PCR. The sample consists of 30,000 to 45,000 clones, about 88% of them appearing once. The sample consisted of CD8+ T cells sorted from blood (inferred from file names), taken from a patient given nivolumab and ipilimumab in sequence. These receptors all stem from a human donor with melanoma.

The chain joins TRBV2 to TRBJ2-1; TRBD2 aligns across 13 bases. The ends lost 8 bases at V and 4 bases at J; junction bases unmatched: 8. The CDR3 sequence is 16 residues long. CDR1 SNHLY and CDR2 FYNNEI come from the germline V gene. This CDR3 is CASGLGTSGIYNEQFF. In DNA form, the CDR3 reads TGTGCCAGCGGCCTGGGGACTAGCGGGATTTACAATGAGCAGTTCTTC.

This rearrangement joins TRBV7-9 to TRBJ2-7; 7 bases align to TRBD1. The V segment lost 4 bases and the J segment 1 base; nucleotides outside the gene matches: 13. There are 17 residues in the CDR3. Per germline, CDR1 SEHNR and CDR2 FQNEAQ (reference sequence). The CDR3, as DNA: TGTGCCAGCAGCTCACTAGGCGGGCAGGGGGTATCCTACGAGCAGTACTTC. This translates into CASSSLGGQGVSYEQYF.

The chain uses TRBV7-9 and TRBJ2-7; TRBD1 agrees at 8 bases. In germline, CDR1 is SEHNR, CDR2 FQNEAQ (reference sequence). V lost 7 bases and J lost 6; bases outside the gene matches: 5. The CDR3 extends over 12 amino acids. The CDR3 loop is CASTWTGSEQYF. The CDR3 coding sequence is TGTGCCAGCACCTGGACAGGGTCCGAGCAGTACTTC.

The chain employs TRBV28 and TRBJ1-2; TRBD1 matches at 7 bases. The CDR3 is 13 amino acids. The ends lost 4 bases at V and 4 bases at J; junction bases unmatched: 3. Germline V gene lookup returns CDR1 MDHEN and CDR2 SYDVKM. CDR3: CASSSGTVYGYTF. Written as DNA, the CDR3 is TGTGCCAGCAGTTCGGGGACAGTCTATGGCTACACCTTC.

This chain connects TRBV7-8 to TRBJ2-4, with TRBD2 matching 11 bases. CDR3 length equals 16 residues. V shed 1 base and J 6 bases; nucleotides not matched to a gene: 5. Per the germline V gene, CDR1 is SGHVS and CDR2 is FQNEAQ. The CDR3 DNA reads TGTGCCAGCAGCTTAGTAGCGGGAGGGCCTCTAAACATTCAGTACTTC. It encodes CASSLVAGGPLNIQYF. Looking up the rest from reference TRBV7-8 and TRBJ2-4 gives the full variable domain: GAGVSQSPRYKVAKRGQDVALRCDPISGHVSLFWYQQALGQGPEFLTYFQNEAQLDKSGLPSDRFFAERPEGSVSTLKIQRTQQEDSAVYLCASSLVAGGPLNIQYFGAGTRLSVL.

The rearrangement uses TRBV10-2 and TRBJ2-1; a weak D match, TRBD2 (6 bases). Germline loops: CDR1 WSHSY, CDR2 SAAADI. The V and J ends lost 6 bases and 1 base respectively, with 13 bases between them. The CDR3 has 15 amino acids. The CDR3 spells CASSLGLPSYNEQFF. CDR3 nucleotides: TGCGCCAGCAGCTTAGGACTACCTTCCTACAATGAGCAGTTCTTC.

A word on this clone: Germline is not matched at one junction end, which may reflect a read error. The identical CDR3 is also encoded by other nucleotide sequences in the sample. This sequence joins TRBV27 and TRBJ2-7; a weak D match, TRBD1 (6 bases). The V gene's germline CDR1 is MNHEY and CDR2 SMNVEV (reference sequence). This CDR3 is built from 14 residues. CDR3 loop: CASSLSWGLDEQYF. CDR3 nucleotide sequence: TGTGCCAGCAGTTTATCGTGGGGGCTTGACGAGCAATACTTC.

The rearrangement uses TRBV15 and TRBJ2-5; D is perhaps TRBD2 (5 bases). Trimming pared 3 bases from V and 5 bases from J, leaving 19 bases between. Germline CDR1 and CDR2: LNHNV and YYDKDF (reference sequence). This CDR3 has 16 amino acids. The chain's CDR3 is CATSSPGMGSGETQYF. DNA of the CDR3: TGTGCCACCAGCAGTCCGGGTATGGGATCGGGGGAGACCCAGTACTTC.

The genes are TRBV7-8 and TRBJ1-1, with TRBD1 matching over 7 bases. Germline-derived CDR1 and CDR2 are SGHVS and FQNEAQ. The CDR3 has 15 residues. The trim removed 5 bases at V and 1 base at J, leaving 7 bases unmatched. CDR3 residues: CASSPPDRPNTEAFF. CDR3 nucleotides: TGTGCCAGCAGCCCCCCGGACAGGCCGAACACTGAAGCTTTCTTT.

This chain connects TRBV28 to TRBJ2-2; D possibly corresponds to TRBD2 (6 bases). The CDR3 contains 19 residues. Trimming removed 3 bases at V and 3 bases at J, with 23 bases between. CDR1 and CDR2 from the germline V gene are MDHEN and SYDVKM. The CDR3 DNA reads TGTGCCAGCAGTTTTTCTCGACTAGGAATGGTCGGGGACACCGGGGAGCTGTTTTTT. It specifies CASSFSRLGMVGDTGELFF.

The J gene is TRBJ2-3, the V gene TRBV25-1; 8 nucleotides line up with TRBD2. V shed 4 bases, J shed 1 base, and the junction held 7 bases outside the gene matches. Germline V gives CDR1 MGHDK, CDR2 SYGVNS. This CDR3 contains 16 residues. The CDR3 DNA follows: TGTGCCAGCAGTGCCTGGACTAGCCGCGGCACAGATACGCAGTATTTT. Protein sequence: CASSAWTSRGTDTQYF.

V and J are TRBV9 and TRBJ1-1; the D gene is possibly TRBD1 (6 bases). The V and J ends lost 0 bases and 1 base respectively, with 10 bases between them. This CDR3 region has 15 residues. Germline-derived CDR1 and CDR2 are SGDLS and YYNGEE. The CDR3 loop reads CASSVGVGGNTEAFF. CDR3 DNA sequence: TGTGCCAGCAGCGTAGGAGTAGGGGGGAACACTGAAGCTTTCTTT.

This sequence joins TRBV27 and TRBJ2-2; TRBD2 matches at 9 bases. Per germline, CDR1 MNHEY and CDR2 SMNVEV (reference sequence). The CDR3 consists of 15 residues. The V segment lost 6 bases and the J segment 1 base; nucleotides outside the gene matches: 3. The CDR3 loop reads CASSLLAGNTGELFF. The CDR3 DNA sequence: TGTGCCAGCAGCCTACTAGCGGGGAACACCGGGGAGCTGTTTTTT.

The V and J genes are TRBV4-1 and TRBJ1-2, with no clear D. Trimming cost V 2 bases and J 0 bases, with 10 bases left between them. Germline assignment: CDR1 MGHRA and CDR2 YSYEKL. CDR3 size: 15 residues. The CDR3 sequence: CASSQPGSPNYGYTF. CDR3 nucleotides: TGCGCCAGCAGCCAACCCGGGAGTCCTAACTATGGCTACACCTTC.

The gene calls are TRBV29-1 and TRBJ2-1, with 8 bases aligning to TRBD2. CDR3 size: 13 residues. The germline gives CDR1 SQVTM, CDR2 ANQGSEA. V was clipped by 7 bases and J by 7 bases; unmatched bases: 9. CDR3 in DNA: TGCAGCGGCTCCAAGCGGGGGCCGAATGAGCAGTTCTTC. Translation: CSGSKRGPNEQFF.

This sequence joins TRBV7-9 and TRBJ2-2; TRBD1 agrees at 7 bases. Looked up from germline, CDR1 is SEHNR and CDR2 is FQNEAQ (reference sequence). This CDR3 is 16 amino acids long. V was pared by 5 bases and J by 0 bases, with 6 bases of the junction left unmatched. CDR3 residues: CASSKPQGANTGELFF. The CDR3 bases are TGTGCCAGCAGCAAGCCTCAGGGGGCGAACACCGGGGAGCTGTTTTTT.

The chain couples TRBV27 to TRBJ2-3; D perhaps matches TRBD2 (6 bases). The ends were cut back, 8 bases at V and 6 bases at J, with 15 bases in the middle. The germline V gene encodes CDR1 MNHEY and CDR2 SMNVEV (reference sequence). The CDR3 runs 13 residues. The CDR3: CASLTGSGDTQYF. The CDR3 DNA reads as TGTGCCAGCCTTACCGGGAGTGGGGATACGCAGTATTTT.

The chain is built from TRBV28 and TRBJ1-2, with 8 bases matching TRBD1. After removal of 5 bases from V and 8 bases from J, the junction contained 10 bases not matched to a gene. This CDR3 is built from 14 residues. From germline, CDR1 is MDHEN and CDR2 SYDVKM. This chain's CDR3 is CASSLQGAPEGYTF. The CDR3 nucleotides are TGTGCCAGCAGTCTGCAGGGGGCGCCAGAAGGCTACACCTTC.

The chain links TRBV28 to TRBJ2-7; 8 bases are a match to TRBD1. Trimming cost V 5 bases and J 0 bases; bases outside gene matches: 6. Germline lookup yields CDR1 MDHEN and CDR2 SYDVKM. The CDR3 is made up of 15 amino acids. The CDR3 spells CASSLMGQVSYEQYF. Written as DNA, the CDR3 is TGTGCCAGCAGTCTGATGGGACAGGTCTCCTACGAGCAGTACTTC. Based on the CDR3 plus reference TRBV28 and TRBJ2-7, the full variable domain is DVKVTQSSRYLVKRTGEKVFLECVQDMDHENMFWYRQDPGLGLRLIYFSYDVKMKEKGDIPEGYSVSREKKERFSLILESASTNQTSMYLCASSLMGQVSYEQYFGPGTRLTVT.

The chain couples TRBV5-6 to TRBJ2-7; the match to TRBD1 covers 7 bases. The germline CDR1 and CDR2 sequences are SGHDT and YYEEEE. This CDR3 region has 15 residues. With V trimmed by 4 bases and J by 0 bases, 7 bases remained unmatched. The CDR3 DNA reads TGTGCCAGCAGCCCCGGGACAGCGAGCTCCTACGAGCAGTACGTC. It codes for CASSPGTASSYEQYV.

The V call is TRBV25-1, the J call TRBJ2-3; a possible D gene is TRBD2 (5 bases). The CDR3 spans 15 residues. V was trimmed by 5 bases and J by 4 bases, leaving 16 bases between them. CDR1 and CDR2 (germline): MGHDK, SYGVNS. This CDR3 is CASSFLGELADTQYF. CDR3 nucleotide sequence: TGTGCCAGCAGTTTTCTTGGGGAGTTGGCAGATACGCAGTATTTT.

The rearrangement joins TRBV7-8 to TRBJ2-7, with 11 bases aligning to TRBD1. Germline CDR1 reads SGHVS; CDR2 reads FQNEAQ. With 3 bases clipped from V and 4 bases from J, the junction kept 5 bases outside the gene matches. The CDR3 runs to 15 residues. This CDR3 reads CASSLGGTGGYEQYV. The CDR3 DNA sequence: TGTGCCAGCAGCTTGGGTGGGACAGGGGGATACGAGCAGTACGTC.

The chain couples TRBV19 to TRBJ1-2, with D tentatively TRBD1 (5 bases). The CDR3 is made up of 15 amino acids. The germline V gene has CDR1 LNHDA and CDR2 SQIVND (reference sequence). V lost 3 bases and J 4 bases, leaving 15 bases between the germline ends. The CDR3 nucleotides are TGTGCCAGTAGTATTACGACAGAGAGATTCTATGGCTACACCTTC. Its translation: CASSITTERFYGYTF.

CDR3 region: CASRQGYNEQFF. CDR3 bases: TGTGCCAGTAGGCAGGGTTACAATGAGCAGTTCTTC. The rearrangement links TRBV19 to TRBJ2-1, with D perhaps matching TRBD1 (5 bases). CDR1 LNHDA and CDR2 SQIVND come from the germline V gene (reference sequence). The CDR3 has 12 amino acids. Deletions cut 6 bases from V and 4 bases from J, with 7 bases between.

The chain carries TRBV6-5 and TRBJ2-5, with a possible D match to TRBD1 (7 bases). The J call is in doubt because the DNA end fits TRBJ2-7 better. Germline V gene sequence: CDR1 MNHEY, CDR2 SVGAGI. CDR3 size: 16 residues. The CDR3 region is CASSYGQVPYGGEQYF. CDR3 nucleotides: TGTGCCAGCAGTTACGGACAGGTACCTTACGGGGGCGAGCAGTACTTC.

The chain recombines TRBV29-1 with TRBJ1-2; perhaps TRBD1 as D (6 bases). Trimming removed 3 bases from V and 6 bases from J, with 17 bases in between. The CDR3 sequence is 14 residues long. Germline V gene sequence: CDR1 SQVTM, CDR2 ANQGSEA. CDR3 in amino acids: CSVEGGGAGNGYTF. The DNA of the CDR3 is TGCAGCGTTGAGGGGGGGGGCGCGGGGAATGGCTACACCTTC.

This sequence joins TRBV12-5 and TRBJ2-1, with TRBD2 identical over 9 bases. Per germline, CDR1 LGHNT and CDR2 FRNRAP. V trimming: 6 bases; J trimming: 15 bases; junction bases outside the gene matches: 12. CDR3 length equals 13 residues. This CDR3 is CASGPGLAVGGFF. As DNA, the CDR3 is TGTGCTAGTGGGCCGGGACTAGCAGTCGGGGGGTTCTTC.

The chain employs TRBV9 and TRBJ2-1, with D possibly matching TRBD2 (5 bases). Trimming cost V 0 bases and J 2 bases, with 9 bases left between them. CDR1 is SGDLS, CDR2 YYNGEE, per germline. This CDR3 contains 15 residues. The CDR3 spells CASSVVGLTYNEQFF. CDR3 in DNA: TGTGCCAGCAGCGTAGTAGGACTTACCTACAATGAGCAGTTCTTC.

The CDR3 nucleotides are TGTGCCATCAGTGAAAGTCAGGGATGGGCTGAAGCTTTCTTT. Protein: CAISESQGWAEAFF. The chain employs TRBV10-3 and TRBJ1-1, with a possible D match to TRBD1 (5 bases). The germline CDR1 and CDR2 sequences are ENHRY and SYGVKD. Between the trimmed V and J ends, which lost 3 bases and 6 bases, there was a span of 14 bases. The length of the CDR3 is 14 residues.

This clone occurred once. The rearrangement joins TRBV10-2 to TRBJ2-7; 7 positions match TRBD1. Looked up from germline, CDR1 is WSHSY and CDR2 is SAAADI. V lost 6 bases, J lost 1 base, and 0 bases stayed unmatched. There are 12 residues in the CDR3. CDR3 sequence (DNA): TGCGCCAGCAGACAGGGGTCCTACGAGCAGTACTTC. Its translation: CASRQGSYEQYF.